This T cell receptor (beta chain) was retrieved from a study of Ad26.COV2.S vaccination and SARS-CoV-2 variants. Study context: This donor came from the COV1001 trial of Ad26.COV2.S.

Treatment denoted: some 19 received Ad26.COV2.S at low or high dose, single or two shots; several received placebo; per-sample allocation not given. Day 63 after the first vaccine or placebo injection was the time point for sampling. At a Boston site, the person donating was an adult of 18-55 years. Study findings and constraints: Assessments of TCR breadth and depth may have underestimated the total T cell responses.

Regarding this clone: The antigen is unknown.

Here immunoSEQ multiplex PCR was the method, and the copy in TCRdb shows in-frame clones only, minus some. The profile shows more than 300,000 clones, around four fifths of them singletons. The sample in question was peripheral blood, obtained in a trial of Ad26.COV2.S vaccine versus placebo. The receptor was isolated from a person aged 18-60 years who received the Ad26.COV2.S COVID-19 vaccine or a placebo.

In DNA, the CDR3 is TGTGCCAGCAGCCTCAGCGGGGGGGCTGAGACCCAGTACTTC. Its protein is CASSLSGGAETQYF. This chain uses TRBV7-9 with TRBJ2-5, with 10 bases matching TRBD2. The V segment lost 5 bases and the J segment 5 bases; nucleotides outside the gene matches: 5. CDR1 and CDR2 (germline): SEHNR, FQNEAQ (reference sequence). This CDR3 has 14 amino acids.